This T cell receptor beta chain emerged from a study of human T cells and chemical hapten exposure. Trimming took 2 bases from V and 1 from J; bases not matched to a gene: 2. Germline CDR1 and CDR2: DFQATT and SNEGSKA (reference sequence). CDR3 length equals 14 residues. Time point described: pre-sensitization, week 0. Described treatment: therapeutic diphenylcyclopropenone sensitization with weekly scalp DPC. MiXCR was run by TCRdb on the RACE reads, yielding one entry per CDR3 protein. The profile shows around 100,000 distinct CDR3 sequences, roughly a tenth of them singletons. This clonotype was seen repeatedly, ten times or more.

Sequenced material: whole blood, taken in connection with sensitization to the hapten diphenylcyclopropenone (DPC). The chain carries TRBV20-1 and TRBJ2-5; 9 positions match TRBD2. The source is a woman in her sixties or seventies with alopecia areata. Some clones in this sample may be carry-over from other donors' samples. The CDR3 nucleotides read TGCAGTGCTAGAATAGCGGGGGTCCAAGAGACCCAGTACTTC. This gives the protein CSARIAGVQETQYF.